The 5 T cell receptor beta chains given below trace back to one sample, sequenced in a study of cytomegalovirus exposure and HLA in healthy donors. The PCR had 60 Vbeta and 13 Jbeta primers. Sequencing used immunoSEQ multiplex PCR; TCRdb keeps in-frame clones, though not all of them. The sample holds 150,000 to 200,000 clones, 65% to 85% seen once. Sample: PBMCs. All receptors derive from a man between 50 and 59 years old in good health and CMV-seropositive.

This sequence joins TRBV7-2 and TRBJ2-7; a weak D match, TRBD1 (5 bases). This CDR3 contains 14 residues. Between the trimmed V and J ends, which lost 0 bases and 9 bases, there was a span of 15 bases. Germline V gene sequence: CDR1 SGHTA, CDR2 FQGNSA. The CDR3: CASSLADTTGGQYF. CDR3 in DNA: TGTGCCAGCAGCTTAGCGGACACAACGGGCGGGCAGTACTTC.

The chain links TRBV4-1 to TRBJ2-5; a weak D match, TRBD2 (6 bases). The V end was cut by 1 base, the J end by 1 base, with 19 bases between. Per germline, CDR1 MGHRA and CDR2 YSYEKL. This CDR3 region has 18 residues. CDR3 sequence (DNA): TGCGCCAGCAGCCAAGGGACTAAAACGGTCGGAACCCAAGAGACCCAGTACTTC. Encoded protein: CASSQGTKTVGTQETQYF.

The J gene is TRBJ2-7, the V gene TRBV30; 8 nucleotides line up with TRBD1. Germline V gene lookup returns CDR1 GTSNPN and CDR2 SVGIG (reference sequence). Germline trimming cut 1 base from V and 6 bases from J; bases unmatched to any gene: 11. There are 15 residues in the CDR3. The CDR3 region has the DNA TGTGCCTGGAGTGAGGGAGCAGGGGGCCAAGGCGAGCAGTACTTC. Translating it yields CAWSEGAGGQGEQYF. Full variable domain (rest looked up from reference TRBV30 and TRBJ2-7): SQTIHQWPATLVQPVGSPLSLECTVEGTSNPNLYWYRQAAGRGLQLLFYSVGIGQISSEVPQNLSASRPQDRQFILSSKKLLLSDSGFYLCAWSEGAGGQGEQYFGPGTRLTVT.

The chain links TRBV11-3 to TRBJ2-7; a possible D gene is TRBD1 (6 bases). Germline V gene sequence: CDR1 SGHNT, CDR2 YENEEA. Trimming took off 0 bases at V and 2 bases at J, with 11 bases between the two ends. This CDR3 has 15 residues. The DNA for the CDR3 is TGTGCCAGCAGCTTAGAATATGGGGGCCCCTACGAGCAGTACTTC. Translated, it gives CASSLEYGGPYEQYF.

This clone showed up just a few times. V and J are TRBV28 and TRBJ2-7, with TRBD1 matching 8 bases. The ends lost 4 bases at V and 4 bases at J; junction bases unmatched: 18. CDR3 length: 18 residues. The V gene's germline CDR1 is MDHEN and CDR2 SYDVKM. The CDR3 loop is CASSSPGQVPLLAYEQYF. The CDR3 DNA is TGTGCCAGCAGTTCTCCGGGACAGGTCCCGTTGCTTGCATACGAGCAGTACTTC.